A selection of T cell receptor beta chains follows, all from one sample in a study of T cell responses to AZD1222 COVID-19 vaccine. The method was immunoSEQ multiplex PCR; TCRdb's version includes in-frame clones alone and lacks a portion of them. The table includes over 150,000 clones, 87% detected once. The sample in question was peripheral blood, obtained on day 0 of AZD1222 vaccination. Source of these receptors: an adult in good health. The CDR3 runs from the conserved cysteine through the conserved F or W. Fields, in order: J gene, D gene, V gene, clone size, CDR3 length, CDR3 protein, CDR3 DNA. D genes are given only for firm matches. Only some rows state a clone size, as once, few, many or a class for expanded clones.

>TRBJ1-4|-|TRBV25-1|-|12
CASEDGNEKLFF
TGTGCCAGCGAGGACGGGAATGAAAAACTGTTTTTT
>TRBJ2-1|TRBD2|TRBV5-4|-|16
CASLKWGGRADGEQFF
TGTGCCAGCCTCAAATGGGGCGGGAGGGCCGACGGTGAGCAGTTCTTC
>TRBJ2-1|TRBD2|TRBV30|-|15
CAWNRLAGEYNEQFF
TGTGCCTGGAACCGACTAGCGGGAGAGTACAATGAGCAGTTCTTC
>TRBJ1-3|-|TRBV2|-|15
CASSEPWTYRNTIYF
TGTGCCAGCAGCGAGCCGTGGACGTACCGAAACACCATATATTTT
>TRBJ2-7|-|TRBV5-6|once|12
CASSQVGPEQYF
TGTGCCAGCAGCCAGGTAGGGCCCGAGCAGTACTTC
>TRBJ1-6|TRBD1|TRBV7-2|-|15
CASSLTGTGNSPLHF
TGTGCCAGCAGCCTCACCGGGACAGGGAATTCACCCCTCCACTTT
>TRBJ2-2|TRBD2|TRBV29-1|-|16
CSVEGRAGGSTGELFF
TGCAGCGTTGAAGGGCGAGCGGGAGGAAGCACCGGGGAGCTGTTTTTT
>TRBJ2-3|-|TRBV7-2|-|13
CASSFQVADTQYF
TGTGCCAGCAGTTTCCAGGTCGCAGATACGCAGTATTTT
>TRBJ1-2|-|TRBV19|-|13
CASSIVTSDGYTF
TGTGCCAGTAGTATAGTAACATCAGACGGATACACCTTC
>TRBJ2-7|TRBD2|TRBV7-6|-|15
CASSLGTRFSYEQYF
TGTGCCAGCAGCTTGGGGACTAGGTTTTCCTACGAGCAGTACTTC
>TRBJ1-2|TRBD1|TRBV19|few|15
CASRLGTATNYGYTF
TGTGCCAGTAGACTCGGGACAGCTACTAACTATGGCTACACCTTC
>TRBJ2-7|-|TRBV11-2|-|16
CASSLMGLGGDYEQYF
TGTGCCAGCAGCTTAATGGGACTTGGAGGAGATTACGAGCAGTACTTC
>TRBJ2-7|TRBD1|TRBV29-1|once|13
CSVEGQGRYEQYF
TGCAGCGTTGAAGGACAGGGTCGATACGAGCAGTACTTC
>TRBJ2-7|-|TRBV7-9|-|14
CASSLGGRGYEQYF
TGTGCCAGCAGCTTAGGAGGGAGAGGCTACGAGCAGTACTTC
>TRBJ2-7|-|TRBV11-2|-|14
CASSFSGSFNEQYF
TGTGCCAGCAGCTTCTCAGGGTCTTTTAACGAGCAGTACTTC
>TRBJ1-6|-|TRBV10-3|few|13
CAISGTANSPLHF
TGTGCCATCAGTGGGACAGCTAATTCACCCCTCCACTTT
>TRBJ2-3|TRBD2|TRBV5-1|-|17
CASSPTLAGGTTDTQYF
TGCGCCAGCAGCCCTACACTAGCGGGAGGGACGACAGATACGCAGTATTTT
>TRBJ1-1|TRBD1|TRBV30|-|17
CAWSRRGDRGRRAEAFF
TGTGCCTGGAGCCGCAGGGGGGACAGGGGGCGGAGGGCTGAAGCTTTCTTT
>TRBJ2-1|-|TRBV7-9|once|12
CASSSIVDEQFF
TGTGCCAGCAGCTCCATCGTGGATGAGCAGTTCTTC
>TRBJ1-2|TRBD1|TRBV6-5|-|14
CASSWDRGSYGYTF
TGTGCCAGCAGTTGGGACAGGGGATCCTATGGCTACACCTTC
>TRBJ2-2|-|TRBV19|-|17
CASIEAGSLRNTGELFF
TGTGCCAGTATAGAAGCCGGGTCTCTGAGGAACACCGGGGAGCTGTTTTTT
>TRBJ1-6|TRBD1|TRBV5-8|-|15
CASSLSTGTVPPLHF
TGTGCCAGCAGCTTGTCAACCGGGACAGTTCCTCCCCTCCACTTT
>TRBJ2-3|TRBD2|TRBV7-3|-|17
CASSPRTSGRFTDTQYF
TGTGCCAGCAGCCCCCGGACTAGCGGGAGGTTTACAGATACGCAGTATTTT
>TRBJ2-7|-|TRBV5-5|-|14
CASSLALQAYEQYF
TGTGCCAGCAGCTTGGCCCTCCAGGCCTACGAGCAGTACTTC
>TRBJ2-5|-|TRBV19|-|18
CASSRRGLAVPSQETQYF
TGTGCCAGTAGCCGCAGGGGGCTAGCGGTCCCCTCACAGGAGACCCAGTACTTC
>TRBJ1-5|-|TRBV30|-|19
CAWSVRRYGTSRSNQPQHF
TGTGCCTGGAGTGTACGAAGGTACGGAACCTCCCGTAGCAATCAGCCCCAGCATTTT
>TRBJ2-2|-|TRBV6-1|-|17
CASSVVPSGSNTGELFF
TGTGCCAGCAGTGTCGTCCCGTCGGGGTCGAACACCGGGGAGCTGTTTTTT
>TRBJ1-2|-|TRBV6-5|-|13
CASRGTQNYGYTF
TGTGCCAGCAGGGGGACACAAAACTATGGCTACACCTTC
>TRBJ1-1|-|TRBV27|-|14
CASSLGGSNTEAFF
TGTGCCAGCAGTTTAGGCGGCAGTAACACTGAAGCTTTCTTT
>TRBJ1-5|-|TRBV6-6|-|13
CASRVGINQPQHF
TGTGCCAGCAGGGTGGGAATCAATCAGCCCCAGCATTTT
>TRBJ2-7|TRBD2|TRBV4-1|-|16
CASSQVEAGGPYEQYF
TGCGCCAGCAGCCAAGTGGAAGCGGGAGGGCCCTACGAGCAGTACTTC
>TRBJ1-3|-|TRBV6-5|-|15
CASTPASASGNTIYF
TGTGCCAGCACCCCCGCGAGTGCGTCTGGAAACACCATATATTTT
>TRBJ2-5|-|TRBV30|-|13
CAWSPTVQETQYF
TGTGCCTGGAGCCCCACAGTCCAAGAGACCCAGTACTTC
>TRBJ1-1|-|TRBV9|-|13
CASSVFMNTEAFF
TGTGCCAGCAGCGTATTCATGAACACTGAAGCTTTCTTT
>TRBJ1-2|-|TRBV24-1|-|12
CATSNGLYGYTF
TGTGCCACCAGTAATGGTCTCTATGGCTACACCTTC
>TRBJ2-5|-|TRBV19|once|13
CASSMNYGETQYF
TGTGCCAGTAGTATGAATTATGGGGAGACCCAGTACTTC
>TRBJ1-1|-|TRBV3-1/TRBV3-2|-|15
CASSQTFGGNTEAFF
TGTGCCAGCAGCCAAACCTTCGGGGGGAACACTGAAGCTTTCTTT
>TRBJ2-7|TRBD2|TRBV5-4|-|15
CASSLNPGLGYEQYF
TGTGCCAGCAGCTTAAACCCGGGACTAGGATACGAGCAGTACTTC
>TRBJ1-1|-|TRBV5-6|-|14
CASSFGPMNTEAFF
TGTGCCAGCAGCTTCGGACCCATGAACACTGAAGCTTTCTTT
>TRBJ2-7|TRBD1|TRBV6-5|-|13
CASSYRGDYEQYF
TGTGCCAGCAGCTACAGGGGAGATTACGAGCAGTACTTC
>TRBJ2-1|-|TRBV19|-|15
CASSPTGGAYNEQFF
TGTGCCAGTAGTCCCACTGGCGGGGCGTACAATGAGCAGTTCTTC
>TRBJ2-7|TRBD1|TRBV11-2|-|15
CASSFTGDPLYEQYF
TGTGCCAGCAGTTTCACAGGGGACCCTCTCTACGAGCAGTACTTC
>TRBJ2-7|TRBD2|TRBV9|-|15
CASSSRLAGSYEQYF
TGTGCCAGCAGCAGCCGACTAGCGGGGTCCTACGAGCAGTACTTC
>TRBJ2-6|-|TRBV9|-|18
CASSGRTRINSGANVLTF
TGTGCCAGCAGCGGACGGACAAGGATCAACTCTGGGGCCAACGTCCTGACTTTC
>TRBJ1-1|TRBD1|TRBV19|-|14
CASSGQTGVTEAFF
TGTGCCAGTAGTGGTCAGACAGGGGTCACTGAAGCTTTCTTT
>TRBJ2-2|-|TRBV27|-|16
CASQGWGVSSTGELFF
TGTGCCAGCCAGGGGTGGGGGGTTTCTAGCACCGGGGAGCTGTTTTTT
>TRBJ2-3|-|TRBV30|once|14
CAWSVSGATDTQYF
TGTGCCTGGAGTGTCTCCGGGGCCACAGATACGCAGTATTTT
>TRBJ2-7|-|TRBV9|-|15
CASSSSGTWAYEQYF
TGTGCCAGCAGCTCGTCCGGGACATGGGCCTACGAGCAGTACTTC
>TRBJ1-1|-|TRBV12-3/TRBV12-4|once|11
CASRLGGEAFF
TGTGCCAGCAGGCTCGGGGGTGAAGCTTTCTTT
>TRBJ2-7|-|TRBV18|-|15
CASSPSGRVGHEQYF
TGTGCCAGCTCACCGTCCGGCAGGGTAGGGCACGAGCAGTACTTC
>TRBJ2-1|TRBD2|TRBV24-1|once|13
CATSGGLALEQFF
TGTGCCACCAGTGGGGGACTAGCGCTAGAGCAGTTCTTC
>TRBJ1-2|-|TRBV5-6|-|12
CASSQPYYGYTF
TGTGCCAGCAGCCAGCCATACTATGGCTACACCTTC
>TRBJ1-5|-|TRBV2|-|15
CASSLQGISNQPQHF
TGTGCCAGCAGTCTTCAGGGGATTAGCAATCAGCCCCAGCATTTT